The next 7 T cell receptor beta chains were all read from a single sample in a study of glioma-infiltrating T cells after dendritic cell vaccination. Data came from immunoSEQ multiplex PCR; TCRdb stores just in-frame clones and leaves some out. The top ten clones hold 5% to 6.5% of a sample with about 50,000 clones, approximately 89% of them seen once. The time point was: after dendritic cell vaccination, including at tumor progression/relapse. Here the sequenced sample was blood, taken after dendritic cell vaccination. Receptors were obtained from a human donor with glioblastoma.

The CDR3 region is CASLLQETQYF. The CDR3, as DNA: TGTGCCAGCCTTCTCCAAGAGACCCAGTACTTC. V and J are TRBV2 and TRBJ2-5; D ambiguous. CDR3 length equals 11 residues. Trimming took off 8 bases at V and 1 base at J, with 5 bases between the two ends. CDR1 SNHLY and CDR2 FYNNEI come from the germline V gene.

The chain links TRBV7-2 to TRBJ2-6; 8 bases are shared with TRBD1. The J segment lost 0 bases and the V segment lost 5 bases, leaving 9 bases of the junction unmatched. Germline V lookup: CDR1 SGHTA, CDR2 FQGNSA. CDR3 length: 18 amino acids. This chain's CDR3 is CASSIQGQARSGANVLTF. CDR3 DNA: TGTGCCAGCAGCATCCAGGGACAGGCCCGCTCTGGGGCCAACGTCCTGACTTTC.

The rearrangement joins TRBV5-4 to TRBJ1-1; no reliable D call. The V end was cut by 2 bases, the J end by 6 bases, with 14 bases between. This CDR3 is 14 amino acids long. The germline V gene has CDR1 SGHNT and CDR2 YYREEE (reference sequence). CDR3 protein: CASSLIGGRAEAFF. In DNA, the CDR3 is TGTGCCAGCAGCTTAATTGGAGGGAGGGCTGAAGCTTTCTTT.

The V gene is TRBV9, the J gene TRBJ2-3; perhaps TRBD1 as D (5 bases). CDR3 length: 14 residues. The germline V gene encodes CDR1 SGDLS and CDR2 YYNGEE. Trimming removed 4 bases from V and 7 bases from J, with 16 bases in between. CDR3 sequence: CASSPKGNPNTQYF. The CDR3, as DNA: TGTGCCAGCAGCCCAAAGGGGAACCCTAATACGCAGTATTTT. Based on the CDR3 plus reference TRBV9 and TRBJ2-3, the full variable domain is DSGVTQTPKHLITATGQRVTLRCSPRSGDLSVYWYQQSLDQGLQFLIQYYNGEERAKGNILERFSAQQFPDLHSELNLSSLELGDSALYFCASSPKGNPNTQYFGPGTRLTVL.

This rearrangement joins TRBV14 to TRBJ1-2; 7 bases agree with TRBD1. The germline CDR1 and CDR2 sequences are SGHDN and FVKESK. V was pared by 2 bases and J by 6 bases, with 9 bases of the junction left unmatched. The CDR3 consists of 15 residues. This chain's CDR3 is CASSQSVGGYDGYTF. Written as DNA, the CDR3 is TGTGCCAGCAGCCAATCGGTAGGGGGCTATGATGGCTACACCTTC.

The V and J genes are TRBV10-3 and TRBJ2-1; 15 bases map to TRBD2. The CDR3 is 17 amino acids. V lost 3 bases, J lost 7 bases, and 7 bases stayed unmatched. From germline, CDR1 is ENHRY and CDR2 SYGVKD. CDR3 protein: CAISERAGTSGRNEQFF. The CDR3 DNA reads as TGTGCCATCAGTGAAAGAGCCGGGACTAGCGGGAGGAATGAGCAGTTCTTC.

The CDR3 region is CASSTTTGSGANVLTF. The CDR3 region has the DNA TGTGCCAGCAGCACGACGACAGGGTCTGGGGCCAACGTCCTGACTTTC. The J gene is TRBJ2-6, the V gene TRBV7-9, with TRBD1 matching over 7 bases. The CDR3 length is 16 residues. With 5 bases clipped from V and 1 base from J, the junction kept 5 bases outside the gene matches. Germline V lookup: CDR1 SEHNR, CDR2 FQNEAQ (reference sequence).